The 32 T cell receptor beta chains below all came from one sample that was sequenced in a study of cytomegalovirus exposure and HLA in healthy donors. Use of 60 Vbeta and 13 Jbeta primers characterized the PCR. Using immunoSEQ multiplex PCR, the repertoire was profiled, and TCRdb retains in-frame clones only, with some absent. The table records some 140,000 clones, over 70% of them present only once. The sample consisted of PBMCs. These receptors came from a woman between 40 and 50 years old in good health and CMV-seronegative.

The chain is built from TRBV30 and TRBJ1-5; TRBD1 is a possible D gene (6 bases). V lost 0 bases, J lost 0 bases, and 21 bases lay in between. There are 19 residues in the CDR3. Germline lookup yields CDR1 GTSNPN and CDR2 SVGIG (reference sequence). The DNA for the CDR3 is TGTGCCTGGAGTGTAAAGCCAGGACAGTGCGCCTATAGCAATCAGCCCCAGCATTTT. Translation gives CAWSVKPGQCAYSNQPQHF.

The V and J genes are TRBV6-4 and TRBJ1-1, with D perhaps TRBD1 (6 bases). The germline gives CDR1 MRHNA, CDR2 SNTAGT. The CDR3 consists of 14 residues. The V gene lost 7 bases and the J gene lost 0 bases, with 12 bases spanning the gap. The CDR3 reads CASKKQGLNTEAFF. CDR3 DNA: TGTGCCAGCAAGAAACAGGGATTGAACACTGAAGCTTTCTTT.

The rearrangement joins TRBV2 to TRBJ2-7, with D perhaps TRBD2 (6 bases). Germline V lookup: CDR1 SNHLY, CDR2 FYNNEI. This CDR3 comprises 15 residues. V lost 7 bases and J lost 2, with 18 bases in between. The CDR3 region is CASTREHPGPYEQYF. The CDR3 DNA is TGTGCCAGCACTCGGGAGCACCCTGGCCCCTACGAGCAGTACTTC.

This chain joins TRBV6-6 and TRBJ1-1; 7 positions agree with TRBD1. The V segment lost 5 bases and the J segment 6 bases; nucleotides outside the gene matches: 6. CDR3 size: 13 residues. Germline loops: CDR1 MNHNY, CDR2 SVGAGI (reference sequence). The CDR3: CASSLRDSPEAFF. The CDR3 DNA reads TGTGCCAGCAGTCTCCGGGACAGCCCTGAAGCTTTCTTT.

The chain recombines TRBV6-1 with TRBJ1-5; 7 bases line up with TRBD1. Germline values: CDR1 MNHNS, CDR2 SASEGT. With V trimmed by 5 bases and J by 3 bases, 7 bases remained unmatched. This CDR3 contains 15 residues. The CDR3 spells CASSSATGHNQPQHF. The CDR3 bases are TGTGCCAGCAGTAGCGCGACAGGGCACAATCAGCCCCAGCATTTT.

J is TRBJ1-1 and V is TRBV5-1, with D possibly TRBD1 on 5 matching bases. Germline CDR1 reads SGHRS; CDR2 reads YFSETQ. The CDR3 runs to 13 residues. V shed 0 bases and J shed 13 bases, with 16 bases lying between them. CDR3 residues: CASSLEGVEGVFF. In DNA, the CDR3 is TGCGCCAGCAGCTTGGAAGGGGTGGAAGGCGTTTTCTTT.

J is TRBJ1-5 and V is TRBV19, with a weak D call TRBD1 (5 bases). V was shortened by 4 bases and J by 7 bases, with 17 bases between the two germline ends. The CDR3 has 15 amino acids. The germline CDR1 and CDR2 sequences are LNHDA and SQIVND (reference sequence). The chain's CDR3 is CASSTRRGAEQPQHF. Here the CDR3 DNA reads TGTGCCAGTAGTACCCGTAGGGGTGCGGAGCAGCCCCAGCATTTT.

The rearrangement links TRBV9 to TRBJ1-5; D gene ambiguous. Trimming removed 4 bases from V and 1 base from J, with 12 bases in between. CDR1 and CDR2 (germline): SGDLS, YYNGEE. The CDR3 spans 15 residues. In DNA, the CDR3 is TGTGCCAGCAGCACCACTGGGCTGAGCAATCAGCCCCAGCATTTT. This codes for CASSTTGLSNQPQHF.

This clone occurred a few times. J is TRBJ1-2 and V is TRBV6-6; 7 nucleotides agree with TRBD1. The ends lost 4 bases at V and 2 bases at J; junction bases unmatched: 1. Germline V gene sequence: CDR1 MNHNY, CDR2 SVGAGI (reference sequence). The CDR3 spans 13 residues. The CDR3 nucleotides are TGTGCCAGCAGTTCACAGGGGAACTATGGCTACACCTTC. Translated: CASSSQGNYGYTF.

The chain couples TRBV9 to TRBJ2-1, with 9 bases identical to TRBD2. Germline CDR1 is SGDLS and CDR2 is YYNGEE. The CDR3 length is 16 residues. J lost 12 bases, V lost 3 bases, and 16 bases had no gene match. CDR3 residues: CASSGVGSGGPLTQFF. In DNA form, the CDR3 reads TGTGCCAGCAGCGGAGTAGGTAGCGGGGGCCCTTTGACGCAGTTCTTC.

This chain links TRBV30 with TRBJ1-6, with TRBD1 matching 7 bases. The CDR3 has 14 amino acids. The V segment lost 1 base and the J segment 9 bases; nucleotides outside the gene matches: 6. The germline V gene encodes CDR1 GTSNPN and CDR2 SVGIG (reference sequence). CDR3 DNA sequence: TGTGCCTGGAGTGCAGGGGGTTGGGGTTCACCCCTCCACTTT. Its protein is CAWSAGGWGSPLHF.

The sample holds one count of this clone. This sequence joins TRBV5-1 and TRBJ2-7, with D unclear. Germline V gene sequence: CDR1 SGHRS, CDR2 YFSETQ. This CDR3 is 19 amino acids long. The V and J ends lost 1 base and 1 base respectively, with 24 bases between them. Here the CDR3 reads CASSLSPGPLLFNSYEQYF. Written as DNA, the CDR3 is TGCGCCAGCAGCTTGAGCCCCGGTCCCCTTCTCTTCAATTCCTACGAGCAGTACTTC.

This clone was detected only a few times. J is TRBJ1-4 and V is TRBV10-1, with D maybe TRBD1 (5 bases). Trimming cost V 4 bases and J 6 bases, with 12 bases left between them. The germline V gene encodes CDR1 WNHNN and CDR2 SYGVQD (reference sequence). The CDR3 runs 14 residues. The CDR3 spells CASSVPGVYEKLFF. The CDR3 nucleotides are TGCGCCAGCAGTGTGCCGGGGGTTTATGAAAAACTGTTTTTT.

The chain links TRBV5-8 to TRBJ1-2; 7 bases match TRBD1. J lost 4 bases, V lost 4 bases, and 10 bases had no gene match. The CDR3 is made up of 15 amino acids. CDR1 SGHTS and CDR2 YDEGEE come from the germline V gene. The CDR3 DNA follows: TGTGCCAGCAGCCATCCTAGACAGGGCTTCTATGGCTACACCTTC. The encoded protein is CASSHPRQGFYGYTF.

The J gene is TRBJ2-5, the V gene TRBV1; the tabulated D call, TRBD2, remains unverified against the DNA. TRBV1 is shown as a pseudogene. The CDR3 covers 12 residues. The CDR3 bases are TGCACCAGCAGCGATAGCCAAGAGACCCAGTACTTC. It encodes CTSSDSQETQYF.

The rearrangement joins TRBV27 to TRBJ1-1; 7 positions match TRBD1. The CDR3 contains 14 residues. With V trimmed by 8 bases and J by 1 base, 7 bases remained unmatched. Germline values: CDR1 MNHEY, CDR2 SMNVEV (reference sequence). Written as DNA, the CDR3 is TGTGCCAGCTCCTACAGGGGTTCGAACACTGAAGCTTTCTTT. Translation gives CASSYRGSNTEAFF.

This rearrangement joins TRBV25-1 to TRBJ1-2, with D possibly TRBD1 on 6 matching bases. There are 14 residues in the CDR3. CDR1 MGHDK and CDR2 SYGVNS come from the germline V gene. V lost 3 bases, J lost 5 bases, and 13 bases lay in between. The CDR3 region has the DNA TGTGCCAGCAGTGAGTCGGACAGCAGGTATGGCTACACCTTC. Its protein product is CASSESDSRYGYTF.

The sample holds one count of this clone. V gene TRBV2 combines with J gene TRBJ1-3; weak D call: TRBD1 (5 bases). This CDR3 has 14 residues. CDR1 is SNHLY and CDR2 is FYNNEI in the germline V gene. V lost 6 bases and J lost 0, with 9 bases in between. Written as DNA, the CDR3 is TGTGCCAGCAGCCAGGGAAACTCTGGAAACACCATATATTTT. Amino acids: CASSQGNSGNTIYF.

The chain links TRBV28 to TRBJ1-5, with 9 bases aligning to TRBD1. V lost 10 bases, J lost 4 bases, and 14 bases stayed unmatched. CDR3 length equals 16 residues. Germline V gene lookup returns CDR1 MDHEN and CDR2 SYDVKM. DNA of the CDR3: TGTGCCATACAAGGGACAGGGCTCAACAGGAATCAGCCCCAGCATTTT. Amino acids: CAIQGTGLNRNQPQHF. The entire variable domain, with the rest obtained from reference TRBV28 and TRBJ1-5, is as follows: DVKVTQSSRYLVKRTGEKVFLECVQDMDHENMFWYRQDPGLGLRLIYFSYDVKMKEKGDIPEGYSVSREKKERFSLILESASTNQTSMYLCAIQGTGLNRNQPQHFGDGTRLSIL.

This chain uses TRBV6-5 with TRBJ1-4, with D unresolved. V was pared by 6 bases and J by 3 bases, with 11 bases between. CDR1 and CDR2 from the germline V gene are MNHEY and SVGAGI. The CDR3 totals 14 residues. CDR3 nucleotide sequence: TGTGCCAGCAGAACGACTTTACCTAATGAAAAACTGTTTTTT. Its translation: CASRTTLPNEKLFF.

The chain has TRBV15 and TRBJ2-7; unclear D gene. CDR1 LNHNV and CDR2 YYDKDF come from the germline V gene (reference sequence). Trimming cost V 2 bases and J 3 bases, with 5 bases left between them. The CDR3 covers 12 residues. The CDR3 sequence: CATSRTGYEQYF. In DNA, the CDR3 is TGTGCCACCAGCAGAACCGGCTACGAGCAGTACTTC.

The DNA for the CDR3 is TGTGCCAGCACCTCCCCAAGGGGGACCGGTAATTCACCCCTCCACTTT. This sequence encodes CASTSPRGTGNSPLHF. This chain connects TRBV27 to TRBJ1-6; D might be TRBD1 (6 bases). Germline V CDR1 and CDR2: MNHEY, SMNVEV (reference sequence). The CDR3 length is 16 residues. Trimming stripped 7 bases from V and 6 bases from J, with 19 bases between.

The chain employs TRBV2 and TRBJ2-7; D is possibly TRBD1 (5 bases). The CDR3 consists of 12 residues. Trimming removed 5 bases from V and 2 bases from J, with 7 bases in between. In germline, CDR1 is SNHLY, CDR2 FYNNEI. CDR3 DNA sequence: TGTGCCAGCAGTCAGACAGCCTACGAGCAGTACTTC. Its protein is CASSQTAYEQYF.

For the CDR3, the DNA is TGCGCCAGCAGCTTGGCGGGGAACCAAGAGACCCAGTACTTC. This translates into CASSLAGNQETQYF. The gene calls are TRBV5-1 and TRBJ2-5; TRBD2 is a possible D gene (5 bases). There are 14 residues in the CDR3. Deletions cut 0 bases from V and 0 bases from J, with 6 bases between. The germline V gene encodes CDR1 SGHRS and CDR2 YFSETQ.

The chain links TRBV19 to TRBJ2-2; D not resolved. The CDR3 has 15 residues. The germline V gene encodes CDR1 LNHDA and CDR2 SQIVND (reference sequence). The V gene lost 0 bases and the J gene lost 5 bases, with 10 bases spanning the gap. CDR3 residues: CASSIDLTRTGELFF. The CDR3, as DNA: TGTGCCAGTAGTATAGATTTAACGCGGACCGGGGAGCTGTTTTTT.

In this sample, this clone turned up a few times. The chain recombines TRBV7-6 with TRBJ2-3; 7 nucleotides agree with TRBD1. Germline CDR1 reads SGHVS; CDR2 reads FNYEAQ. V trimming: 1 base; J trimming: 1 base; junction bases outside the gene matches: 5. The CDR3 length is 16 residues. The CDR3 sequence: CASSLGTGLGTDTQYF. DNA of the CDR3: TGTGCCAGCAGCTTAGGGACAGGTCTTGGCACAGATACGCAGTATTTT. The full variable domain, in which reference TRBV7-6 and TRBJ2-3 provide the parts outside the CDR3, is GAGVSQSPRYKVTKRGQDVALRCDPISGHVSLYWYRQALGQGPEFLTYFNYEAQQDKSGLPNDRFSAERPEGSISTLTIQRTEQRDSAMYRCASSLGTGLGTDTQYFGPGTRLTVL.

The rearrangement uses TRBV6-1 and TRBJ1-5; D is unresolved. This CDR3 has 12 amino acids. CDR1 and CDR2 from the germline V gene are MNHNS and SASEGT. The V and J ends lost 10 bases and 0 bases respectively, with 7 bases between them. CDR3 sequence: CATDISNQPQHF. The DNA for the CDR3 is TGTGCCACCGACATTAGCAATCAGCCCCAGCATTTT.

CDR3: CASSLSAPFEGFYGYTF. The CDR3 DNA is TGTGCCAGCAGTTTATCTGCCCCCTTTGAGGGATTCTATGGCTACACCTTC. The V gene is TRBV27, the J gene TRBJ1-2; no firm D call. With 0 bases removed from V and 4 bases from J, the gap between germline ends came to 18 bases. There are 17 residues in the CDR3. Germline V gives CDR1 MNHEY, CDR2 SMNVEV (reference sequence).

In DNA form, the CDR3 reads TGTGCCAGCAGCTTAAGAGGGCTGAATGGCTACACCTTC. This gives the protein CASSLRGLNGYTF. The chain recombines TRBV13 with TRBJ1-2, with D uncertain. V was trimmed by 2 bases and J by 6 bases, leaving 10 bases between them. The CDR3 is 13 amino acids. CDR1 is PRHDT, CDR2 FYEKMQ, per germline (reference sequence).

The chain joins TRBV6-5 to TRBJ1-4; D possibly corresponds to TRBD1 (5 bases). Trimming left V 2 bases short and J 7 bases short, with 14 bases between. CDR1 and CDR2 (germline): MNHEY, SVGAGI. CDR3 size: 15 residues. In DNA form, the CDR3 reads TGTGCCAGCAGTTACCAGCAGGGTAGGGGTGAAAAACTGTTTTTT. It specifies CASSYQQGRGEKLFF.

The chain has TRBV7-9 and TRBJ2-7, with D possibly matching TRBD1 (6 bases). Trimming took 8 bases from V and 0 from J, leaving 8 bases between them. CDR3 length: 12 residues. Germline V gives CDR1 SEHNR, CDR2 FQNEAQ (reference sequence). CDR3 loop: CASLDSSYEQYF. CDR3 DNA sequence: TGTGCCAGCCTGGACAGCTCCTACGAGCAGTACTTC.

A few counts support this clone. CDR3 protein: CASSIIRGQGFTEAFF. The CDR3 bases are TGTGCCAGTAGTATTATACGTGGACAGGGATTTACTGAAGCTTTCTTT. The chain joins TRBV19 to TRBJ1-1, with TRBD1 matching over 8 bases. This CDR3 comprises 16 residues. Germline trimming cut 3 bases from V and 5 bases from J; bases unmatched to any gene: 11. Germline loops: CDR1 LNHDA, CDR2 SQIVND (reference sequence).